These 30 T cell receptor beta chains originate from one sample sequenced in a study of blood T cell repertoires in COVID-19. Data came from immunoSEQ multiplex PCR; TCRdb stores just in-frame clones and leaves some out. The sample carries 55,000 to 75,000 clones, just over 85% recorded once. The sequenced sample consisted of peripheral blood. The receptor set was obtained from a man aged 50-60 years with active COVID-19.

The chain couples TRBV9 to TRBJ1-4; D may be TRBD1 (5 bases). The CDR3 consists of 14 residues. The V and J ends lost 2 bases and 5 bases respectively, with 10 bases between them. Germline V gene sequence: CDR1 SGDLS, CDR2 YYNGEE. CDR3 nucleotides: TGTGCCAGCAGCGTTCGGGGGGAGAATGAAAAACTGTTTTTT. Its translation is CASSVRGENEKLFF. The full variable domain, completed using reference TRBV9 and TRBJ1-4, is DSGVTQTPKHLITATGQRVTLRCSPRSGDLSVYWYQQSLDQGLQFLIQYYNGEERAKGNILERFSAQQFPDLHSELNLSSLELGDSALYFCASSVRGENEKLFFGSGTQLSVL.

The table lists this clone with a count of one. The CDR3, as DNA: TGTGCCAGCAGTAACAGGTTCTTCTCCTACGAGCAGTACTTC. Translating gives CASSNRFFSYEQYF. The rearrangement links TRBV6-5 to TRBJ2-7, with TRBD1 as a possible D gene (5 bases). Germline V gives CDR1 MNHEY, CDR2 SVGAGI. The V and J ends lost 5 bases and 0 bases respectively, with 11 bases between them. The CDR3 length is 14 residues.

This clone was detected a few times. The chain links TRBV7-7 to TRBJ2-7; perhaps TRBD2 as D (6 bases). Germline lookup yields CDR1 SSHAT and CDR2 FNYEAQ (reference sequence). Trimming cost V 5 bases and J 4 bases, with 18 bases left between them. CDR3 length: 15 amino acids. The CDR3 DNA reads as TGTGCCAGCAGCCCAACGTTTGAGGAGGGGTACGAGCAGTACTTC. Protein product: CASSPTFEEGYEQYF.

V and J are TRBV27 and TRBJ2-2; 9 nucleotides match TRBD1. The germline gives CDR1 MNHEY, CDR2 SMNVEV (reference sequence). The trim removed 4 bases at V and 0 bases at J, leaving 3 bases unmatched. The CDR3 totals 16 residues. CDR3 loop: CASSSRTGANTGELFF. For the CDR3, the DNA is TGTGCCAGCAGTTCCCGGACAGGGGCGAACACCGGGGAGCTGTTTTTT.

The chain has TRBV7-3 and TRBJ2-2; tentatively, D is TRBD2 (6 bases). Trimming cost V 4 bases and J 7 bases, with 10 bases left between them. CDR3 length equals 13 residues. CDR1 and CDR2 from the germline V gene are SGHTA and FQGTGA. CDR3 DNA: TGTGCCAGCAGCTGGGGCGGGGACGGGGAGCTGTTTTTT. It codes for CASSWGGDGELFF.

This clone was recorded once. In DNA, the CDR3 is TGTGCCAGCAGTGAATGGCACAGGCCGTACGAGCAGTACTTC. Its translation is CASSEWHRPYEQYF. The genes are TRBV2 and TRBJ2-7; TRBD1 might be the D (5 bases). The CDR3 has 14 residues. CDR1 SNHLY and CDR2 FYNNEI come from the germline V gene. Trimming pared 2 bases from V and 4 bases from J, leaving 12 bases between.

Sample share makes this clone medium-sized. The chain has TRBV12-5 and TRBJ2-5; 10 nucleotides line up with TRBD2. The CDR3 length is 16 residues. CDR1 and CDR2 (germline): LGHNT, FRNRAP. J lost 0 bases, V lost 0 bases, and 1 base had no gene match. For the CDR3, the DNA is TGTGCTAGTGGTTTGGTTAGCGGGGGGCACCAAGAGACCCAGTACTTC. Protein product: CASGLVSGGHQETQYF.

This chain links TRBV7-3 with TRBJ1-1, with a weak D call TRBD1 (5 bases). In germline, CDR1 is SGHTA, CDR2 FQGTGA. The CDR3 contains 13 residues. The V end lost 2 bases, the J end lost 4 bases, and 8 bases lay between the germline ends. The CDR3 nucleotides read TGTGCCAGCAGCTTAGAAGGGGTCACTGAAGCTTTCTTT. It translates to CASSLEGVTEAFF.

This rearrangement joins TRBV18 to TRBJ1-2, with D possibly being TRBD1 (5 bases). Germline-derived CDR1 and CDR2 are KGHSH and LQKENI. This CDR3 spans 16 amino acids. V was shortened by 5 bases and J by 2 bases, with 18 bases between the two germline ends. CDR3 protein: CASSADQGGENYGYTF. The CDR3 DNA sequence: TGTGCCAGCTCAGCAGATCAGGGAGGCGAGAACTATGGCTACACCTTC. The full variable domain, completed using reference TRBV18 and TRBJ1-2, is NAGVMQNPRHLVRRRGQEARLRCSPMKGHSHVYWYRQLPEEGLKFMVYLQKENIIDESGMPKERFSAEFPKEGPSILRIQQVVRGDSAAYFCASSADQGGENYGYTFGSGTRLTVV.

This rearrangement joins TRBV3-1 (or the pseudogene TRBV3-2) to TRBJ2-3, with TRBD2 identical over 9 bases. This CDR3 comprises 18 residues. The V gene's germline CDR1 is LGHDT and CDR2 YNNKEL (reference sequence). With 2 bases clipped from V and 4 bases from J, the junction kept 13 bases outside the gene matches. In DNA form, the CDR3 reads TGTGCCAGCAGCCAACCCTTAGGTGCGGGGGGGCCATCAGATACGCAGTATTTT. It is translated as CASSQPLGAGGPSDTQYF.

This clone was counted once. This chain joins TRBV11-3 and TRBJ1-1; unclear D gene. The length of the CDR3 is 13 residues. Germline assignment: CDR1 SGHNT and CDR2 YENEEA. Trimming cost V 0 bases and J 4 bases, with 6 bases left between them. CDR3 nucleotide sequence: TGTGCCAGCAGCTTAGATCAATCCACTGAAGCTTTCTTT. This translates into CASSLDQSTEAFF.

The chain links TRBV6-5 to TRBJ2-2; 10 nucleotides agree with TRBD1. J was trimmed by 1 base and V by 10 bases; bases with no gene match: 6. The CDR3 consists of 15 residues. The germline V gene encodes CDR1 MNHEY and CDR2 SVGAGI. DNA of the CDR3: TGTGCCACCCTATGGACAGGGGGGAACACCGGGGAGCTGTTTTTT. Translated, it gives CATLWTGGNTGELFF.

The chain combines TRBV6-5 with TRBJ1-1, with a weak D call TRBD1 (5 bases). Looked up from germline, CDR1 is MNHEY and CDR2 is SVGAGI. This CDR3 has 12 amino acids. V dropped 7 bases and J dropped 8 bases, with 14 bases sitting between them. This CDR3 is CASIRGEAEAFF. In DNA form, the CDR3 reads TGTGCCAGCATCAGAGGGGAGGCCGAAGCTTTCTTT.

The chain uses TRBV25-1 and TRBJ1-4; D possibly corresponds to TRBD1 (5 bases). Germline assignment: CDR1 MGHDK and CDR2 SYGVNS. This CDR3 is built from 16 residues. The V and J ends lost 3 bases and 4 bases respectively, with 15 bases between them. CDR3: CASSDPARQGNEKLFF. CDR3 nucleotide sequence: TGTGCCAGCAGTGACCCGGCACGGCAGGGTAATGAAAAACTGTTTTTT.

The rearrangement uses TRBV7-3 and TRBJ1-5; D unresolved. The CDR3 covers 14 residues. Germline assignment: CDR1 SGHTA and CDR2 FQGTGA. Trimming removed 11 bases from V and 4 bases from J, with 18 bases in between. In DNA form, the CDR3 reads TGTGCCTTAAAGGTAAGACACCGGAATCAGCCCCAGCATTTT. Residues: CALKVRHRNQPQHF.

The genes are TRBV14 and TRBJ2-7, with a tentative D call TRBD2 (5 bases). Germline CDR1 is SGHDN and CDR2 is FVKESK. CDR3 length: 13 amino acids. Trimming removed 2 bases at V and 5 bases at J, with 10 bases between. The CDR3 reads CASSQRRNDEQYF. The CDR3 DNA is TGTGCCAGCAGCCAACGGAGGAACGACGAGCAGTACTTC.

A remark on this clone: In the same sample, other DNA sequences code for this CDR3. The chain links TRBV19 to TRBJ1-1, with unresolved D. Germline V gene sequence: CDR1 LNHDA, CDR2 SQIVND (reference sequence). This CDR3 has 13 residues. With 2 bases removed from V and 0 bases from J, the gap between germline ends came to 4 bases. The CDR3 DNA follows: TGTGCCAGTAGTATATCCGTGAACACTGAAGCTTTCTTT. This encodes CASSISVNTEAFF.

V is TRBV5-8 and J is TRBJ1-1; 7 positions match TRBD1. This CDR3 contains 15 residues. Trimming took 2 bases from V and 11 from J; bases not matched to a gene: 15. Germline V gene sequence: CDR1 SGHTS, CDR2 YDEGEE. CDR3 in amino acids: CASSLGGQIFHLAFF. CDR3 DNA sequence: TGTGCCAGCAGCTTAGGGGGACAGATATTTCACTTGGCTTTCTTT.

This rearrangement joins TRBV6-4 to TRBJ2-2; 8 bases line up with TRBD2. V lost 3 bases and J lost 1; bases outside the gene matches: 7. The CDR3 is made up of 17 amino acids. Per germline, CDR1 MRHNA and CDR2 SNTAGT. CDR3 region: CASSDTGGQGNTGELFF. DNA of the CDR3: TGTGCCAGCAGTGATACGGGAGGGCAGGGGAACACCGGGGAGCTGTTTTTT.

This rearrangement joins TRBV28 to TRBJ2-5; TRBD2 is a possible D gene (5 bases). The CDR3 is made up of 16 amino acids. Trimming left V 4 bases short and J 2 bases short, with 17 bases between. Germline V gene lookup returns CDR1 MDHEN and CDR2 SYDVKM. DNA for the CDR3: TGTGCCAGCAGTTCCGCGGGTAGGATACTTCAAGAGACCCAGTACTTC. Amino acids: CASSSAGRILQETQYF.

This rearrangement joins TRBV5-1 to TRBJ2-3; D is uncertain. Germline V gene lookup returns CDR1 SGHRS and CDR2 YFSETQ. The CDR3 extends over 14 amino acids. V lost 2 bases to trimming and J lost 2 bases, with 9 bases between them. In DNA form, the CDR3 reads TGCGCCAGCAGCTTCGAGGTCGTCACAGATACGCAGTATTTT. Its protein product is CASSFEVVTDTQYF. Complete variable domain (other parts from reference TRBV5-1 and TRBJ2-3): KAGVTQTPRYLIKTRGQQVTLSCSPISGHRSVSWYQQTPGQGLQFLFEYFSETQRNKGNFPGRFSGRQFSNSRSEMNVSTLELGDSALYLCASSFEVVTDTQYFGPGTRLTVL.

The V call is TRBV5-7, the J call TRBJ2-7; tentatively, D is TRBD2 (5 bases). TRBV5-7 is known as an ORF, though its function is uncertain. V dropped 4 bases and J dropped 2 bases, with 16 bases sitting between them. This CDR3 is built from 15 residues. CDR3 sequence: CASSTGLWGTYEQYF. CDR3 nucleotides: TGTGCCAGCAGCACCGGACTCTGGGGTACCTACGAGCAGTACTTC.

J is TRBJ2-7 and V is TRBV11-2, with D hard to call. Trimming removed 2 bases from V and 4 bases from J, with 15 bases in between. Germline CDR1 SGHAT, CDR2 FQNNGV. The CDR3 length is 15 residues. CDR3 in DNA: TGTGCCAGCAGCTTATATGGTGGAGAGGAGTACGAGCAGTACTTC. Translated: CASSLYGGEEYEQYF. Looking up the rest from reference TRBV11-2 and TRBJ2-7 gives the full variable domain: EAGVAQSPRYKIIEKRQSVAFWCNPISGHATLYWYQQILGQGPKLLIQFQNNGVVDDSQLPKDRFSAERLKGVDSTLKIQPAKLEDSAVYLCASSLYGGEEYEQYFGPGTRLTVT.

The CDR3 spells CASSQDPAGPSYNEQFF. The CDR3 DNA reads TGTGCCAGCAGCCAAGATCCAGCGGGGCCATCCTACAATGAGCAGTTCTTC. The chain employs TRBV4-2 and TRBJ2-1; 7 nucleotides line up with TRBD2. V lost 0 bases and J lost 1; bases outside the gene matches: 6. The CDR3 sequence is 17 residues long. CDR1 LGHNA and CDR2 YNFKEQ come from the germline V gene.

The CDR3 region is CASSSRPLGTNYEQYF. In DNA, the CDR3 is TGTGCCAGCAGCTCAAGACCGCTCGGGACTAACTACGAGCAGTACTTC. The chain recombines TRBV7-9 with TRBJ2-7, with TRBD2 matching 7 bases. Germline values: CDR1 SEHNR, CDR2 FQNEAQ (reference sequence). Unmatched junction bases numbered 12, after V lost 4 bases and J lost 3 bases. This CDR3 is 16 amino acids long.

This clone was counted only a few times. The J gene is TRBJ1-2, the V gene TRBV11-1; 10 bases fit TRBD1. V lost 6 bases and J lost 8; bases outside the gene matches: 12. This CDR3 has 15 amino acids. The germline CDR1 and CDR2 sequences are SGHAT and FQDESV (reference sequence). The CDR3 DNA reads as TGTGCCAGCAGTTTCACCGCCGGGACAGGGGACGGCTACACCTTC. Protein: CASSFTAGTGDGYTF.

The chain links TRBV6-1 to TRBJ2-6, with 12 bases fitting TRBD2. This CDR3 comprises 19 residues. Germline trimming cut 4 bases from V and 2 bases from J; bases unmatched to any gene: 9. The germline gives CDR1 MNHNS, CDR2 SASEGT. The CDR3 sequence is CASSASTSGGSPGANVLTF. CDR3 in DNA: TGTGCCAGCAGTGCATCGACTAGCGGGGGCTCTCCTGGGGCCAACGTCCTGACTTTC.

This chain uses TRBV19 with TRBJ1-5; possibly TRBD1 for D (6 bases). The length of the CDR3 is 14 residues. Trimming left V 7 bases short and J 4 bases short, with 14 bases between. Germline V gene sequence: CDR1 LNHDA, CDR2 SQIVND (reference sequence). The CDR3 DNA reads TGTGCCAGTACCCAGGGGAAGGGGAATCAGCCCCAGCATTTT. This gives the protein CASTQGKGNQPQHF.

For the CDR3, the DNA is TGTGCCAGCTCACCACTTATGGTAGTGAACAGGGCCCTAGAGACCCAGTACTTC. Protein product: CASSPLMVVNRALETQYF. V is TRBV18 and J is TRBJ2-5; weak D call: TRBD1 (6 bases). V gave up 1 base and J gave up 4 bases, with 22 bases separating them. This CDR3 has 18 amino acids. The germline CDR1 and CDR2 sequences are KGHSH and LQKENI. The full variable domain, completed using reference TRBV18 and TRBJ2-5, is NAGVMQNPRHLVRRRGQEARLRCSPMKGHSHVYWYRQLPEEGLKFMVYLQKENIIDESGMPKERFSAEFPKEGPSILRIQQVVRGDSAAYFCASSPLMVVNRALETQYFGPGTRLLVL.

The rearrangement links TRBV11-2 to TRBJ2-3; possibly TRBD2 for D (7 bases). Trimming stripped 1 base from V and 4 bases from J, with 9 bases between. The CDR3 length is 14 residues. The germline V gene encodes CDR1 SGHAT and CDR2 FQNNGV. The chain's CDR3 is CASSLGGGPDTQYF. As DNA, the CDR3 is TGTGCCAGCAGCTTAGGCGGGGGCCCAGATACGCAGTATTTT.